This T cell receptor (beta chain) was identified in a study of regulatory T cells in long-lasting Graves disease. With iRepertoire HTBI primers and Arm-PCR of CDR3 regions, TCR beta libraries were built. MiXCR, run by TCRdb on the multiplex PCR reads, gives a single entry per CDR3 protein. In the table there are under 500,000 distinct CDR3 sequences, around 20% of which are singletons. Germline CDR1 and CDR2: SGHTA and FQGNSA. The V end was cut by 5 bases, the J end by 3 bases, with 17 bases between. The CDR3 covers 15 residues. The time point here: persistent/refractory GD, antithyroid drugs over 5 years with positive TRAb. Making the TCR library involved RNA that had been extracted from PBMCs. Criteria from the American Thyroid Association guidelines were applied to diagnose Graves' disease. This clonotype has ten or more counts.

The clonotype was recovered from a female donor with Graves disease. The rearrangement links TRBV7-2 to TRBJ2-7; D uncertain. This specimen was peripheral blood mononuclear cells (PBMCs), taken when the disease was refractory, from a patient treated with antithyroid drugs. The CDR3 DNA sequence: TGTGCCAGCAGCCTTTCGCCCTCCGCGATCTACGAGCAGTACTTC. Its translation: CASSLSPSAIYEQYF.